The 19 T cell receptor beta chains presented below share a single source sample, sequenced in a study of T cell clonality in common variable immunodeficiency. Method: immunoSEQ multiplex PCR; TCRdb's copy keeps in-frame clones and lacks some. The sample contains tens of thousands of clones, none of them singletons. Sequences were obtained from peripheral blood mononuclear cells. The receptors shown here come from a person aged 18 to 75 in good health.

This clone has a handful of counts. The read halts 3 residues ahead of the CDR3 end, with the missing end drawn from the germline J gene. The chain recombines TRBV2 with TRBJ1-2, with D possibly being TRBD1 (6 bases). The germline CDR1 and CDR2 sequences are SNHLY and FYNNEI. The length of the CDR3 is 13 residues. Trimming pared 6 bases from V and 4 bases from J, leaving 12 bases between. The part of the CDR3 DNA that was read is TGTGCCAGCAGGATAGGACAGCTCTATGGC. Amino acids: CASRIGQLYG. The full CDR3 sequence reads CASRIGQLYGYTF. Supplemented by reference TRBV2 and TRBJ1-2, the full variable domain reads EPEVTQTPSHQVTQMGQEVILRCVPISNHLYFYWYRQILGQKVEFLVSFYNNEISEKSEIFDDQFSVERPDGSNFTLKIRSTKLEDSAMYFCASRIGQLYGYTFGSGTRLTVV.

In this sample, this clone turned up many times. The CDR3 goes on 3 residues after the read ends, and that part is filled in from the germline J gene. V usage is TRBV10-3 and J usage is TRBJ2-7, with TRBD1 identical over 7 bases. The CDR3 has 15 amino acids. The junction had 7 bases not matched to a gene; V was cut back by 4 bases and J by 1 base. Germline lookup yields CDR1 ENHRY and CDR2 SYGVKD. The CDR3: CAISGGQETSYEQYF. CDR3 bases read: TGTGCCATCAGTGGCGGACAGGAGACATCCTACGAG.

At least ten counts were recorded for this clone. The sequence runs out 3 residues before the end of the CDR3; the remainder is reconstructed from the germline J gene. The rearrangement links TRBV20-1 to TRBJ2-7; 9 nucleotides agree with TRBD1. This CDR3 has 14 amino acids. Germline values: CDR1 DFQATT, CDR2 SNEGSKA (reference sequence). V lost 6 bases and J lost 3; bases outside the gene matches: 9. The sequenced part of the CDR3 DNA is TGCAGTGCCGGGGCTCGGGACAGGGACTACGAG. This codes for CSAGARDRDYE. The whole CDR3 protein is CSAGARDRDYEQYF.

The sample holds many counts of this clone. The read terminates 3 residues ahead of where the CDR3 ends, so the germline J gene completes it. The V gene is TRBV19, the J gene TRBJ2-7, with 8 nucleotides matching TRBD2. The CDR3 is 15 residues long. J gave up 2 bases and V 3 bases, and 6 bases lay outside the gene matches. Germline values: CDR1 LNHDA, CDR2 SQIVND (reference sequence). CDR3 region: CASSIRPGGAYEQYF. The covered CDR3 bases are TGTGCCAGTAGTATCCGACCGGGAGGGGCCTACGAG.

In this sample, this clone turned up many times. The read falls 3 residues short of the CDR3 end, and the missing part is taken from the germline J gene. This chain links TRBV14 with TRBJ1-1; D unclear. CDR1 SGHDN and CDR2 FVKESK come from the germline V gene. The CDR3 runs to 15 residues. Deletions cut 1 base from V and 1 base from J, with 10 bases between. The chain's CDR3 is CASSQGGASNTEAFF. The DNA read from the CDR3 is TGTGCCAGCAGCCAAGGCGGAGCCTCGAACACTGAA.

This clone appeared many times. The read finishes 3 residues shy of the CDR3 end, and the germline J gene is used to complete it. The chain uses TRBV19 and TRBJ2-5; no clear D. Trimming took 2 bases from V and 1 from J, leaving 8 bases between them. Germline V CDR1 and CDR2: LNHDA, SQIVND (reference sequence). The CDR3 totals 14 residues. Partial CDR3 DNA: TGTGCCAGTAGTATAACCCCCAGCCAAGAGACC. This encodes CASSITPSQET. The CDR3, in full, reads CASSITPSQETQYF.

This clone was observed at least ten times. This CDR3 reads CATSRDRAETYGYTF. Partial CDR3 DNA: TGTGCCACCAGCAGAGACAGGGCAGAAACCTATGGC. The chain combines TRBV15 with TRBJ1-2, with a weak D call TRBD1 (5 bases). The CDR3 is cut off 3 residues early in the read; its end comes from the germline J gene. With 0 bases removed from V and 4 bases from J, the gap between germline ends came to 12 bases. The germline gives CDR1 LNHNV, CDR2 YYDKDF (reference sequence). The CDR3 contains 15 residues.

This clone was observed many times. Coverage ceases 3 residues before the CDR3 finishes, and the germline J gene fills in the end. The chain recombines TRBV6-4 with TRBJ2-1, with D possibly TRBD2 on 5 matching bases. CDR1 and CDR2 (germline): MRHNA, SNTAGT. The length of the CDR3 is 15 residues. Trimming left V 4 bases short and J 0 bases short, with 10 bases between. The CDR3 reads CASSGSEGSYNEQFF. The sequenced part of the CDR3 DNA is TGTGCCAGCAGTGGGAGTGAGGGCTCCTACAATGAG.

This clone was counted at least ten times. The CDR3 end lies 3 residues beyond the end of the read and is filled in from the germline J gene. J is TRBJ1-3 and V is TRBV12-3 or TRBV12-4; D is uncertain. The CDR3 consists of 16 residues. V gave up 7 bases and J gave up 2 bases, with 18 bases separating them. Incomplete CDR3 DNA: TGTGCCAGCATCGGCGGTCCGGGGTCGGCTGGAAACACC. This gives the protein CASIGGPGSAGNT. The whole CDR3 protein reads CASIGGPGSAGNTIYF.

This clone has ten or more counts. The read gets to within 3 residues of the CDR3 end, and the germline J gene fills in the rest. The chain joins TRBV20-1 to TRBJ1-1; D gene unclear. The germline gives CDR1 DFQATT, CDR2 SNEGSKA (reference sequence). V was shortened by 0 bases and J by 1 base, with 9 bases between the two germline ends. CDR3 length: 14 amino acids. The CDR3 sequence: CSARDPGSNTEAFF. Incomplete CDR3 DNA: TGCAGTGCTAGAGATCCCGGTTCGAACACTGAA.

This clone was counted many times. From the germline J gene comes the end of the CDR3, since the read stops 3 residues before it. This chain joins TRBV29-1 and TRBJ2-5, with 7 bases that match TRBD2. The CDR3 runs to 14 residues. The V gene's germline CDR1 is SQVTM and CDR2 ANQGSEA. Unmatched junction bases numbered 11, after V lost 5 bases and J lost 5 bases. CDR3 region: CSVLTTGGGETQYF. The covered CDR3 bases are TGCAGCGTTCTTACCACGGGGGGTGGCGAGACC.

This clone has at least ten counts. The CDR3 end lies 3 residues beyond the end of the read and is filled in from the germline J gene. The chain uses TRBV29-1 and TRBJ1-1, with D perhaps matching TRBD1 (5 bases). Germline V lookup: CDR1 SQVTM, CDR2 ANQGSEA. The CDR3 contains 11 residues. The V gene lost 6 bases and the J gene lost 6 bases, with 11 bases spanning the gap. CDR3 amino acids: CSVRRGPEAFF. CDR3 DNA, as far as it was read: TGCAGCGTAAGGAGGGGTCCTGAA. Filled out from reference TRBV29-1 and TRBJ1-1, the complete variable domain reads SAVISQKPSRDICQRGTSLTIQCQVDSQVTMMFWYRQQPGQSLTLIATANQGSEATYESGFVIDKFPISRPNLTFSTLTVSNMSPEDSSIYLCSVRRGPEAFFGQGTRLTVV.

This clone has at least ten counts. The read comes to an end 3 residues before the CDR3 does, leaving the germline J gene to fill in the end. The chain recombines TRBV7-3 with TRBJ2-7; 8 bases are shared with TRBD1. J gave up 4 bases and V 0 bases, and 5 bases lay outside the gene matches. This CDR3 has 15 amino acids. Germline V gene sequence: CDR1 SGHTA, CDR2 FQGTGA. CDR3 protein: CASSLTPGGNYEQYF. The sequenced part of the CDR3 DNA is TGTGCCAGCAGCTTAACGCCAGGGGGCAATTACGAG.

This clone showed up many times. Coverage ceases 3 residues before the CDR3 finishes, and the germline J gene fills in the end. The chain joins TRBV20-1 to TRBJ2-7, with 8 bases identical to TRBD1. This CDR3 region has 12 residues. Germline V lookup: CDR1 DFQATT, CDR2 SNEGSKA (reference sequence). The V segment lost 6 bases and the J segment 2 bases; nucleotides outside the gene matches: 3. CDR3 in amino acids: CSAQTGAYEQYF. Partial CDR3 DNA: TGCAGTGCCCAGACAGGGGCCTACGAG.

This clone has ten or more counts. The read terminates 3 residues before the CDR3 end, so the remaining end is supplied by the germline J gene. The chain uses TRBV5-1 and TRBJ1-2, with TRBD1 as a possible D gene (6 bases). Trimming left V 0 bases short and J 4 bases short, with 13 bases between. The CDR3 extends over 15 amino acids. Germline-derived CDR1 and CDR2 are SGHRS and YFSETQ. Partial CDR3 DNA: TGCGCCAGCAGCTTGGAGACAGGTACCTTCTATGGC. This codes for CASSLETGTFYG. The entire CDR3 protein reads CASSLETGTFYGYTF.

This clone occurred many times. The CDR3 end is not reached by the read, which stops 3 residues before it; the germline J gene fills it in. V gene TRBV7-9 combines with J gene TRBJ2-3; D unresolved. The length of the CDR3 is 14 residues. CDR1 is SEHNR, CDR2 FQNEAQ, per germline (reference sequence). Trimming cost V 3 bases and J 6 bases, with 13 bases left between them. The sequenced CDR3 bases are TGTGCCAGCAGCTTTAGCAGCACGAAGGATACG. Protein: CASSFSSTKDT. The full CDR3 sequence reads CASSFSSTKDTQYF. Looking up the rest from reference TRBV7-9 and TRBJ2-3 gives the full variable domain: DTGVSQNPRHKITKRGQNVTFRCDPISEHNRLYWYRQTLGQGPEFLTYFQNEAQLEKSRLLSDRFSAERPKGSFSTLEIQRTEQGDSAMYLCASSFSSTKDTQYFGPGTRLTVL.

This clone was recorded many times. At one end the junction does not follow the germline gene, possibly because of a read error. The read gets to within 3 residues of the CDR3 end, and the germline J gene fills in the rest. The chain joins TRBV4-2 to TRBJ2-3; weak D call: TRBD2 (5 bases). The CDR3 covers 15 residues. CDR1 LGHNA and CDR2 YNFKEQ come from the germline V gene. The CDR3 region is CASSPFKRPTDTQYF. CDR3 bases read: TGCGCCAGCAGCCCTTTCAAGCGGCCCACAGATACG.

This clone was counted ten times or more. Sequencing ends 3 residues short of the CDR3 end; the germline J gene provides the rest. V is TRBV7-2 and J is TRBJ1-5; the D gene is possibly TRBD1 (5 bases). The germline V gene encodes CDR1 SGHTA and CDR2 FQGNSA. CDR3 length equals 14 residues. The part of the CDR3 DNA that was read is TGTGCCAGCAGCTTAGGACTCCAGGGAGTACCC. Amino acids: CASSLGLQGVP. The entire CDR3 protein reads CASSLGLQGVPQHF.

This clone was observed many times. The read finishes 3 residues shy of the CDR3 end, and the germline J gene is used to complete it. The chain carries TRBV20-1 and TRBJ1-6, with a tentative D call TRBD1 (6 bases). The CDR3 is 14 residues long. The ends were cut back, 5 bases at V and 10 bases at J, with 18 bases in the middle. The germline CDR1 and CDR2 sequences are DFQATT and SNEGSKA (reference sequence). The CDR3 loop is CSAGAETGQSPLHF. CDR3 DNA, as far as it was read: TGCAGTGCTGGCGCGGAGACAGGACAATCACCC.